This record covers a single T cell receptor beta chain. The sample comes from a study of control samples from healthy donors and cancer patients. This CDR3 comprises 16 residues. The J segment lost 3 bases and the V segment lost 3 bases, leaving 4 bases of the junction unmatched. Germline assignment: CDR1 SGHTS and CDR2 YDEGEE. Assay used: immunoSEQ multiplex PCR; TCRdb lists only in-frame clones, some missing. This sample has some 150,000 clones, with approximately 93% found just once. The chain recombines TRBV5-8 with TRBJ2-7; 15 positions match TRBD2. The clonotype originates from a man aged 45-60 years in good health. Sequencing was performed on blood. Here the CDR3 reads CASSSGLAGGIYEQYF. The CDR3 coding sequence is TGTGCCAGCAGCTCCGGACTAGCGGGAGGGATCTACGAGCAGTACTTC.